The 10 T cell receptor beta chains listed next were all sequenced from one sample in a study of PD-L1 blockade in urothelial cancer. TCRdb's table, derived via immunoSEQ multiplex PCR, lists solely in-frame clones and lacks some. The table records around 45,000 clones, 75% to 85% of them present only once. Stated time point: pretreatment peripheral blood. The material was PBMCs, obtained around atezolizumab (anti-PD-L1) treatment. These receptor sequences come from a man between 60 and 75 years old with urothelial cancer.

This sequence joins TRBV15 and TRBJ2-2, with TRBD2 matching over 9 bases. After removal of 0 bases from V and 5 bases from J, the junction contained 7 bases not matched to a gene. The CDR3 sequence is 17 residues long. Per germline, CDR1 LNHNV and CDR2 YYDKDF (reference sequence). CDR3 nucleotides: TGTGCCACCAGCAGAGATAGAGGCGGGGGGGCGACCGGGGAGCTGTTTTTT. It translates to CATSRDRGGGATGELFF.

The CDR3 sequence is CASSPVPGESNTDTQYF. CDR3 DNA sequence: TGCGCCAGCAGCCCTGTGCCCGGGGAATCTAACACAGATACGCAGTATTTT. J is TRBJ2-3 and V is TRBV5-1; tentatively, D is TRBD2 (5 bases). The CDR3 consists of 17 residues. From germline, CDR1 is SGHRS and CDR2 YFSETQ. V lost 4 bases to trimming and J lost 2 bases, with 20 bases between them.

This chain links TRBV28 with TRBJ1-1, with TRBD1 as a possible D gene (5 bases). Trimming took off 2 bases at V and 3 bases at J, with 13 bases between the two ends. This CDR3 is 15 amino acids long. CDR1 and CDR2 (germline): MDHEN, SYDVKM. CDR3 nucleotides: TGTGCCAGCAGTTTAGCTCGCGGGGGGGACACTGAAGCTTTCTTT. Residues: CASSLARGGDTEAFF.

This clone was observed a handful of times. The J gene is TRBJ2-7, the V gene TRBV11-2; a possible D gene is TRBD1 (5 bases). Trimming stripped 5 bases from V and 5 bases from J, with 16 bases between. This CDR3 has 14 amino acids. Germline values: CDR1 SGHAT, CDR2 FQNNGV. CDR3 region: CASSGEAGLNEQYF. The CDR3 DNA is TGTGCCAGCAGCGGCGAGGCAGGGTTGAACGAGCAGTACTTC.

This rearrangement joins TRBV6-5 to TRBJ1-1; TRBD1 agrees at 7 bases. Germline CDR1 is MNHEY and CDR2 is SVGAGI. Losses at the gene ends were 5 bases for V and 6 bases for J; bases not matched to a gene: 6. The CDR3 is 13 residues long. This CDR3 reads CASSLPGQAEAFF. The CDR3 DNA reads TGTGCCAGCAGTCTACCAGGACAGGCTGAAGCTTTCTTT.

The V call is TRBV28, the J call TRBJ1-2; D is unresolved. Trimming took 3 bases from V and 5 from J, leaving 10 bases between them. The CDR3 loop spans 13 amino acids. Germline lookup yields CDR1 MDHEN and CDR2 SYDVKM. The CDR3 coding sequence is TGTGCCAGCAGTTTTCCCGGGGTTTATGGCTACACCTTC. This codes for CASSFPGVYGYTF.

V usage is TRBV18 and J usage is TRBJ2-7; weak D call: TRBD1 (5 bases). The CDR3 runs 14 residues. Trimming cost V 0 bases and J 2 bases, with 8 bases left between them. Germline assignment: CDR1 KGHSH and CDR2 LQKENI. CDR3 bases: TGTGCCAGCTCACCACCGGGCAGGGCCTACGAGCAGTACTTC. As protein: CASSPPGRAYEQYF.

CDR3 in amino acids: CSALTSESGELFF. The CDR3 bases are TGCAGCGCCCTAACTAGCGAGAGCGGGGAGCTGTTTTTT. The chain employs TRBV29-1 and TRBJ2-2; 7 bases are a match to TRBD2. The V gene's germline CDR1 is SQVTM and CDR2 ANQGSEA. V lost 7 bases to trimming and J lost 7 bases; unmatched junction nucleotides: 9. CDR3 size: 13 residues.

This clone was seen only a few times. The chain has TRBV27 and TRBJ1-1; tentatively, D is TRBD1 (6 bases). Germline V gene data show CDR1 as MNHEY and CDR2 as SMNVEV (reference sequence). The V gene lost 4 bases and the J gene lost 3 bases, with 9 bases spanning the gap. This CDR3 has 13 residues. The CDR3 nucleotides read TGTGCCAGCAGTTGGGACATTTACACTGAAGCTTTCTTT. Its translation is CASSWDIYTEAFF.

CDR3 residues: CASHRREAYNEQFF. CDR3 sequence (DNA): TGTGCCTCCCACCGGAGGGAGGCGTACAATGAGCAGTTCTTC. The chain links TRBV18 to TRBJ2-1, with D tentatively TRBD2 (6 bases). Germline CDR1 is KGHSH and CDR2 is LQKENI. The CDR3 loop spans 14 amino acids. The V gene lost 11 bases and the J gene lost 4 bases, with 18 bases spanning the gap.